This paragraph reports one T cell receptor beta chain. The sample belongs to a study of shared T cell receptors in the human thymus. Using immunoSEQ multiplex PCR, the repertoire was profiled, and TCRdb retains in-frame clones only, with some absent. The sample contains approximately 760,000 clones, 80% to 90% of which appear only once. The same specimen was also included in a second study, on human thymus T cells. That paper notes: The people who donated were healthy Finnish babies having corrective surgery for congenital heart defects. Thymus pieces cut out during corrective heart surgery were the tissue that was used. A high degree of thymic repertoire overlap among unrelated individuals was reported in related research.

The material sequenced was thymocytes. This TCR came from a girl younger than two with a congenital heart defect.

The chain's CDR3 is CATSRGPGQPLPYGYTF. CDR3 sequence (DNA): TGTGCCACCAGCAGGGGACCGGGACAGCCTTTACCCTATGGCTACACCTTC. The V and J genes are TRBV15 and TRBJ1-2; 7 nucleotides align to TRBD1. CDR3 length: 17 amino acids. Germline V gene lookup returns CDR1 LNHNV and CDR2 YYDKDF (reference sequence). With V trimmed by 3 bases and J by 4 bases, 14 bases remained unmatched. The variable domain in full, completed from reference TRBV15 and TRBJ1-2, reads DAMVIQNPRYQVTQFGKPVTLSCSQTLNHNVMYWYQQKSSQAPKLLFHYYDKDFNNEADTPDNFQSRRPNTSFCFLDIRSPGLGDTAMYLCATSRGPGQPLPYGYTFGSGTRLTVV.